These 7 T cell receptor beta chains came from one sample sequenced in a study of T cells in Graves' hyperthyroidism and ophthalmopathy. TCR beta CDR3 sequences were amplified from RNA transcripts. A first-round RT-PCR of the TCR CDR3 used the HTBI primer set. TCRdb ran MiXCR on the multiplex PCR reads and lists one entry per CDR3 protein. This repertoire shows about 420,000 distinct CDR3 sequences, around 16% found once; its top ten account for over 12%. Specimen: blood. The receptors come from a woman under 30 with Graves' hyperthyroidism.

This clonotype was recorded many times. This sequence joins TRBV28 and TRBJ2-7; 12 bases agree with TRBD2. With 5 bases clipped from V and 0 bases from J, the junction kept 2 bases outside the gene matches. This CDR3 comprises 15 residues. Germline V gene lookup returns CDR1 MDHEN and CDR2 SYDVKM. The DNA of the CDR3 is TGTGCCAGCAGTGTGACTAGCGGGAGCTCCTACGAGCAGTACTTC. This codes for CASSVTSGSSYEQYF.

The rearrangement joins TRBV20-1 to TRBJ1-2, with 7 bases identical to TRBD1. The CDR3 loop spans 14 amino acids. The trim removed 5 bases at V and 8 bases at J, leaving 14 bases unmatched. Germline CDR1 reads DFQATT; CDR2 reads SNEGSKA (reference sequence). The CDR3 DNA is TGCAGTGCTGGACCAAAATGGGACAGCTCAGGCTACACCTTC. This sequence encodes CSAGPKWDSSGYTF.

The rearrangement uses TRBV14 and TRBJ2-2; no definite D call. The CDR3 length is 14 residues. Germline CDR1 SGHDN, CDR2 FVKESK. V lost 0 bases, J lost 6 bases, and 8 bases lay in between. CDR3 region: CASSQDKDAGELFF. The CDR3 DNA reads as TGTGCCAGCAGCCAAGATAAGGATGCCGGGGAGCTGTTTTTT.

V gene TRBV19 combines with J gene TRBJ2-7, with D perhaps being TRBD1 or TRBD2 (7 bases each). With 8 bases removed from V and 7 bases from J, the gap between germline ends came to 18 bases. Germline V gene sequence: CDR1 LNHDA, CDR2 SQIVND (reference sequence). The CDR3 runs to 13 residues. For the CDR3, the DNA is TGTGCCAGTGCCAGGGAGGGGGCAGGAGAGCAGTACTTC. This gives the protein CASAREGAGEQYF.

The table lists this clonotype with a few counts. The chain employs TRBV14 and TRBJ1-1; 8 positions agree with TRBD1. The V gene end was trimmed by 10 bases and the J gene end by 2 bases; junction bases not matched to a gene: 6. Per the germline V gene, CDR1 is SGHDN and CDR2 is FVKESK. The CDR3 has 13 residues. The CDR3 loop reads CATRTGINTEAFF. The CDR3 DNA reads as TGTGCCACCCGGACAGGGATTAACACTGAAGCTTTCTTT. The whole variable domain, filled in from reference TRBV14 and TRBJ1-1, reads EAGVTQFPSHSVIEKGQTVTLRCDPISGHDNLYWYRRVMGKEIKFLLHFVKESKQDESGMPNNRFLAERTGGTYSTLKVQPAELEDSGVYFCATRTGINTEAFFGQGTRLTVV.

This rearrangement joins TRBV15 to TRBJ1-2, with a tentative D call TRBD1 (6 bases). The CDR3 sequence is 12 residues long. CDR1 and CDR2 (germline): LNHNV, YYDKDF (reference sequence). Trimming took off 5 bases at V and 5 bases at J, with 9 bases between the two ends. CDR3 region: CATSVGQYGYTF. In nucleotides, the CDR3 is TGTGCCACCAGCGTCGGACAGTATGGCTACACCTTC.

The chain is built from TRBV7-9 and TRBJ2-7; D might be TRBD2 (6 bases). V was pared by 5 bases and J by 4 bases, with 18 bases between. The CDR3 is made up of 15 amino acids. The germline V gene has CDR1 SEHNR and CDR2 FQNEAQ (reference sequence). The CDR3, as DNA: TGTGCCAGCAGCGAGAATCCTAGCGAGCCTTACGAGCAGTACTTC. It is translated as CASSENPSEPYEQYF.